This T cell receptor (beta chain) was recorded in a study of regulatory T cells in long-lasting Graves disease. The authors built TCR beta libraries using iRepertoire HTBI primers and Arm-PCR of CDR3 regions. TCRdb fed the multiplex PCR reads into MiXCR, producing one record per CDR3 protein. Of fewer than 500,000 distinct CDR3 sequences listed, around 15% are singletons. This clonotype was seen only a few times. The target antigen is unknown. Time point here: newly diagnosed GD, antithyroid drugs for less than 3 months. The TCR library was made from RNA that had been extracted from PBMCs in TRIzol. Findings of the study overall: Persistent Graves' patients showed less TCR diversity than newly diagnosed ones.

The CDR3 length is 14 residues. V shed 8 bases and J shed 0 bases, with 10 bases lying between them. Germline CDR1 and CDR2: MDHEN and SYDVKM. The sample was also reused in another study, on T cells in Graves' hyperthyroidism and ophthalmopathy.

Sample: peripheral blood mononuclear cells (PBMCs), taken at new diagnosis, from a patient treated with antithyroid drugs. This sequence originates from a man in his forties with Graves disease. The chain uses TRBV28 and TRBJ1-4; D remains unclear. Here the CDR3 DNA reads TGTGCCAGCCAGCGGGGAGCAACTAATGAAAAACTGTTTTTT. Amino acid sequence: CASQRGATNEKLFF. Supplemented by reference TRBV28 and TRBJ1-4, the full variable domain reads DVKVTQSSRYLVKRTGEKVFLECVQDMDHENMFWYRQDPGLGLRLIYFSYDVKMKEKGDIPEGYSVSREKKERFSLILESASTNQTSMYLCASQRGATNEKLFFGSGTQLSVL.